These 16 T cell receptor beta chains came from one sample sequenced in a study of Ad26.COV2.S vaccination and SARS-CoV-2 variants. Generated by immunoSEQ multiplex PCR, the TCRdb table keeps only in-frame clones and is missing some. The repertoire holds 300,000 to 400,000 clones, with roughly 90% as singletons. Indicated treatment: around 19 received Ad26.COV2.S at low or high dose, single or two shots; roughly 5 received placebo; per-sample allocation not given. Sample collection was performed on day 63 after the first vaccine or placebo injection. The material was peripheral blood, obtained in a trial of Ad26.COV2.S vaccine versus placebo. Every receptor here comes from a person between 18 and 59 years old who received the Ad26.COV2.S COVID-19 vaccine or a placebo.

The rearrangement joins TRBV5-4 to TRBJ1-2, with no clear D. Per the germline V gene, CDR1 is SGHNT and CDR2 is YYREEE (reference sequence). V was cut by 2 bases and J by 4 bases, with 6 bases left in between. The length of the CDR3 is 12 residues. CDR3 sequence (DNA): TGTGCCAGCAGCTTCCCAGGCTATGGCTACACCTTC. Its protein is CASSFPGYGYTF.

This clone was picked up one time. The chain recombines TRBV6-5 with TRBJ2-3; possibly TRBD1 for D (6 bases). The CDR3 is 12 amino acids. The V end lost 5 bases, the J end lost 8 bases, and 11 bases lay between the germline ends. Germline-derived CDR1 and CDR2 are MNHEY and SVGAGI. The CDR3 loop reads CASSPDSFTQYF. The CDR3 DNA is TGTGCCAGCAGTCCGGACAGCTTTACGCAGTATTTT.

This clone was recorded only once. The CDR3 sequence is CASSASGTYNEQFF. The CDR3 nucleotides read TGTGCCAGCAGCGCCAGTGGTACCTACAATGAGCAGTTCTTC. The chain employs TRBV9 and TRBJ2-1, with D hard to call. Germline V CDR1 and CDR2: SGDLS, YYNGEE. Deletions cut 3 bases from V and 2 bases from J, with 9 bases between. The CDR3 spans 14 residues.

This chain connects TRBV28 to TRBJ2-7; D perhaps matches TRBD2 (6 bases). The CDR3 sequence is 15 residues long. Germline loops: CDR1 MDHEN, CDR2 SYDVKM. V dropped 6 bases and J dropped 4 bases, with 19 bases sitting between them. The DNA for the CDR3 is TGTGCCAGCAGAGGCGGGACGGGAAACTTTTACGAGCAGTACTTC. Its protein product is CASRGGTGNFYEQYF.

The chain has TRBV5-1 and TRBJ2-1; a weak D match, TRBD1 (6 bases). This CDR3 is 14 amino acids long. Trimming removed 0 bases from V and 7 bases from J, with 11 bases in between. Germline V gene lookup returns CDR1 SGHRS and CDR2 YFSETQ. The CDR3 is CASSLGPGENEQFF. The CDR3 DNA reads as TGCGCCAGCAGCTTGGGTCCAGGGGAGAATGAGCAGTTCTTC.

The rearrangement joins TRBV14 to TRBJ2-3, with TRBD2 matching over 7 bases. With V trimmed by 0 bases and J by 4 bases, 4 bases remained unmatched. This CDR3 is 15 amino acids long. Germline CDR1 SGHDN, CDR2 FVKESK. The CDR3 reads CASSQEAGRADTQYF. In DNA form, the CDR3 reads TGTGCCAGCAGCCAAGAGGCTGGGAGGGCAGATACGCAGTATTTT. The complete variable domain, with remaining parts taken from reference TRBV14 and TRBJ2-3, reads EAGVTQFPSHSVIEKGQTVTLRCDPISGHDNLYWYRRVMGKEIKFLLHFVKESKQDESGMPNNRFLAERTGGTYSTLKVQPAELEDSGVYFCASSQEAGRADTQYFGPGTRLTVL.

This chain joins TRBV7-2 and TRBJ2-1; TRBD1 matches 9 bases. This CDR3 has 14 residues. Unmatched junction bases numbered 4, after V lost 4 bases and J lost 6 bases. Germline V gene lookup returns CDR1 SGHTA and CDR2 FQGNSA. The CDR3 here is CASSYGTGINEQFF. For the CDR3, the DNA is TGTGCCAGCAGCTACGGGACAGGGATCAATGAGCAGTTCTTC. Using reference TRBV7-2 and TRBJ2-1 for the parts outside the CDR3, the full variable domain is GAGVSQSPSNKVTEKGKDVELRCDPISGHTALYWYRQSLGQGLEFLIYFQGNSAPDKSGLPSDRFSAERTGGSVSTLTIQRTQQEDSAVYLCASSYGTGINEQFFGPGTRLTVL.

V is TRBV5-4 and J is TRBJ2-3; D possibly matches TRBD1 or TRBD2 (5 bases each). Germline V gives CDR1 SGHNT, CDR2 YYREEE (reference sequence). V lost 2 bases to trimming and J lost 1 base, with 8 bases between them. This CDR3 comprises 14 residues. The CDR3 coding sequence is TGTGCCAGCAGCTTAGAGGGACGCACAGATACGCAGTATTTT. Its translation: CASSLEGRTDTQYF.

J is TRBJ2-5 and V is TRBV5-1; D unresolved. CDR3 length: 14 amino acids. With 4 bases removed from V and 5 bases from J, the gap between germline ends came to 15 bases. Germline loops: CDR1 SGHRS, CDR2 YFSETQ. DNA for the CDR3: TGCGCCAGCAGCCCCCGTGGATCATCGGAGACCCAGTACTTC. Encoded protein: CASSPRGSSETQYF. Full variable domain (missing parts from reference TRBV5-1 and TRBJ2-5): KAGVTQTPRYLIKTRGQQVTLSCSPISGHRSVSWYQQTPGQGLQFLFEYFSETQRNKGNFPGRFSGRQFSNSRSEMNVSTLELGDSALYLCASSPRGSSETQYFGPGTRLLVL.

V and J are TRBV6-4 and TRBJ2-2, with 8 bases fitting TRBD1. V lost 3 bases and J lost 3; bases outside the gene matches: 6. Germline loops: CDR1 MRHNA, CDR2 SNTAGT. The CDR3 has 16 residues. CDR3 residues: CASSETYRGDTGELFF. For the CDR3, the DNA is TGTGCCAGCAGTGAAACTTACAGGGGGGACACCGGGGAGCTGTTTTTT.

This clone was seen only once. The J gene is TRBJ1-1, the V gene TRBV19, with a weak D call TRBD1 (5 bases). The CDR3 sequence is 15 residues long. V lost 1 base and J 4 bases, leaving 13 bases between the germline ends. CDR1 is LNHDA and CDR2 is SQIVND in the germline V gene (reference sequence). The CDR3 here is CASSIVGVPGTEAFF. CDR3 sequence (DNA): TGTGCCAGTAGTATAGTAGGGGTACCGGGCACTGAAGCTTTCTTT.

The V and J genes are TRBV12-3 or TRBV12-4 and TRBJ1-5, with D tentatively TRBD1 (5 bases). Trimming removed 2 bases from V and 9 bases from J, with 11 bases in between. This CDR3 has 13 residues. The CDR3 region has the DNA TGTGCCAGCAGTTTACAGGGATGGGGGCCCCAGCATTTT. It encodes CASSLQGWGPQHF.

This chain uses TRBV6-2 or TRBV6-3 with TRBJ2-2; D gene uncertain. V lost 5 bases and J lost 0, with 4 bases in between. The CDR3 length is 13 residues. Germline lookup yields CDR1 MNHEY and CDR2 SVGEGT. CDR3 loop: CASSGTNTGELFF. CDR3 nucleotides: TGTGCCAGCAGTGGTACGAACACCGGGGAGCTGTTTTTT.

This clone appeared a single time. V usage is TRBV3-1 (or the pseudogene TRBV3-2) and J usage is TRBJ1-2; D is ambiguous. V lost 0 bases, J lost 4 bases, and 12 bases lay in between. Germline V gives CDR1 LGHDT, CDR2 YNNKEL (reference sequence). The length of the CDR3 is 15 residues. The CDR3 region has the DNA TGTGCCAGCAGCCAAGAGTCTGCAGCCCCCTATGGCTACACCTTC. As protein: CASSQESAAPYGYTF.

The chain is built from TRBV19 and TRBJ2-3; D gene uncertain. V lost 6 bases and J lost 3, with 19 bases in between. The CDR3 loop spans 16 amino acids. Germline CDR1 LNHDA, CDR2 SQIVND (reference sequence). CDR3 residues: CASRGSHRGRTDTQYF. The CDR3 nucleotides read TGTGCCAGTAGAGGATCTCATCGAGGAAGGACAGATACGCAGTATTTT.

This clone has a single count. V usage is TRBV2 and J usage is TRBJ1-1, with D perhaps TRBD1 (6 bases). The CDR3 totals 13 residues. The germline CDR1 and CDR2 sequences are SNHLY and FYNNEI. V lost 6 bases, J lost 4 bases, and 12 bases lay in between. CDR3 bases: TGTGCCAGCAGCCGGACAGAACTCACTGAAGCTTTCTTT. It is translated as CASSRTELTEAFF.